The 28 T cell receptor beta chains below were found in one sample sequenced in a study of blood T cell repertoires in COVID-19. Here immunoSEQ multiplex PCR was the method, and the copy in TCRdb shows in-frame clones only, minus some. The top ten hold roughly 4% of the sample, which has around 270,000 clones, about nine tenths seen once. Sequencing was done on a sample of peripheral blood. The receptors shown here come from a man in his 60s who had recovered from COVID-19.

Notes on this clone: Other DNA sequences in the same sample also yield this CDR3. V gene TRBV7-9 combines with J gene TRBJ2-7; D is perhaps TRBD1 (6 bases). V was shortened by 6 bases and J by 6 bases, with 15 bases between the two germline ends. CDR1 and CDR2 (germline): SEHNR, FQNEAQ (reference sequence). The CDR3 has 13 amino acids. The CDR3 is CASSYGQSSEQYF. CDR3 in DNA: TGTGCCAGCAGTTACGGACAGTCTTCCGAGCAGTACTTC.

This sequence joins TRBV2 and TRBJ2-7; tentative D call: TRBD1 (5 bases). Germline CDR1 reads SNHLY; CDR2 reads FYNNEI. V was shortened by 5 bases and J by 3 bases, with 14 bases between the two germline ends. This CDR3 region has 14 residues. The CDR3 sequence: CASSRKRQIYEQYF. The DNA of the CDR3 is TGTGCCAGCAGTCGGAAAAGACAGATCTACGAGCAGTACTTC.

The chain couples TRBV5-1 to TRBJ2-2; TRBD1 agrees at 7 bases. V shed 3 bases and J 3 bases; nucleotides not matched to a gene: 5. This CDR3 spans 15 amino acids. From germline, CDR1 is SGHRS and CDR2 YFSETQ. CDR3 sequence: CASSSQGKDTGELFF. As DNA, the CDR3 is TGCGCCAGCAGCTCACAGGGGAAAGACACCGGGGAGCTGTTTTTT.

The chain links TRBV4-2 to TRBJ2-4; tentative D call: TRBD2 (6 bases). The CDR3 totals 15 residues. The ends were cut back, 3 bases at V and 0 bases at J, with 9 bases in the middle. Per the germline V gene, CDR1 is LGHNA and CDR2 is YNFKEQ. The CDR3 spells CASSQTGLAKNIQYF. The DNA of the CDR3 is TGTGCCAGCAGCCAGACGGGACTAGCCAAAAACATTCAGTACTTC.

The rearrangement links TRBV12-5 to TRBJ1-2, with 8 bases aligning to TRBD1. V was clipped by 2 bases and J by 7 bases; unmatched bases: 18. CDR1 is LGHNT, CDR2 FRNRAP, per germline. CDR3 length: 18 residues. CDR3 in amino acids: CASGLTTKELRTGFGYTF. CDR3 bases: TGTGCTAGTGGTTTGACCACGAAGGAGCTCCGGACAGGGTTTGGCTACACCTTC.

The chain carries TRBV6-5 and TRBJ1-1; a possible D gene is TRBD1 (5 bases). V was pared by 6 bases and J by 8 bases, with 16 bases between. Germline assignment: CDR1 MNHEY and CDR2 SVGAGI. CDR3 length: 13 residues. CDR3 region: CASSTKSGLEAFF. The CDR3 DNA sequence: TGTGCCAGCAGCACTAAATCAGGGCTCGAAGCTTTCTTT.

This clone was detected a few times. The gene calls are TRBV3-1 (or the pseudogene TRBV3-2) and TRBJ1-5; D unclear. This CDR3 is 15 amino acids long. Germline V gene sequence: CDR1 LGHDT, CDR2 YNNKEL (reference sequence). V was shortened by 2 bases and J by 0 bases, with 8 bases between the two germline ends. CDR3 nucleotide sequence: TGTGCCAGCAGCCAAACCCTCTATAGCAATCAGCCCCAGCATTTT. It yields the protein CASSQTLYSNQPQHF.

The CDR3 DNA is TGTGCCAGCAGTGAGACAGGGTCGACCTACAATGAGCAGTTCTTC. This translates into CASSETGSTYNEQFF. The chain joins TRBV6-4 to TRBJ2-1; 7 bases agree with TRBD1. This CDR3 comprises 15 residues. The V segment lost 3 bases and the J segment 2 bases; nucleotides outside the gene matches: 4. The germline CDR1 and CDR2 sequences are MRHNA and SNTAGT.

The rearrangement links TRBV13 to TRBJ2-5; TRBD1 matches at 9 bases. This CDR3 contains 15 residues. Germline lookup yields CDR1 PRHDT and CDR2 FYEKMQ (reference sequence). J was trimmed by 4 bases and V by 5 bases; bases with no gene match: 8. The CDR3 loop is CASSTPGQGGETQYF. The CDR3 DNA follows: TGTGCCAGCAGCACTCCGGGACAGGGTGGAGAGACCCAGTACTTC.

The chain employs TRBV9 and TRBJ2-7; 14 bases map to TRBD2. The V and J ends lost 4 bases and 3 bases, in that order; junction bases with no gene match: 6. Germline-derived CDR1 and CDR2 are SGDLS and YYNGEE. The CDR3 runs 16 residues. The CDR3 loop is CASSTGLAGDFYEQYF. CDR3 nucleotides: TGTGCCAGCAGCACGGGACTAGCGGGGGATTTCTACGAGCAGTACTTC.

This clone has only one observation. The CDR3 nucleotides read TGTGCCAGCAGCTTAGCAGGGGGCACTCAGCCCCAGCATTTT. Its translation: CASSLAGGTQPQHF. The chain employs TRBV7-2 and TRBJ1-5, with 7 bases aligning to TRBD1. V gave up 0 bases and J gave up 6 bases; unmatched junction bases: 2. From germline, CDR1 is SGHTA and CDR2 FQGNSA. This CDR3 is 14 amino acids long.

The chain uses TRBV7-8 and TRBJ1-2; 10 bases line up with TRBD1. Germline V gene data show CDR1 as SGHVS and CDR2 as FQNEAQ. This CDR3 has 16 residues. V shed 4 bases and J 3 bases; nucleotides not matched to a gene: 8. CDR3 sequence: CASSYPQTGGDYGYTF. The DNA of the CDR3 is TGTGCCAGCAGCTACCCCCAGACAGGGGGCGACTATGGCTACACCTTC.

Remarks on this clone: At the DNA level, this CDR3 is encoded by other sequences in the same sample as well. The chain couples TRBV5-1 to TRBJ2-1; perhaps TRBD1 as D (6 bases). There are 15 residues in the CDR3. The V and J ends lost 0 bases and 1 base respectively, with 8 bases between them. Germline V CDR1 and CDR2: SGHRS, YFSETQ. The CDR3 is CASSLETGSYNEQFF. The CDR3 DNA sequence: TGCGCCAGCAGCTTGGAAACAGGGTCCTACAATGAGCAGTTCTTC.

CDR3 coding DNA: TGTGCCAGCAGTTTTTCCCGGGGAGTGGCTGAAGCTTTCTTT. It encodes CASSFSRGVAEAFF. The chain carries TRBV27 and TRBJ1-1; D gene uncertain. Trimming removed 3 bases from V and 6 bases from J, with 14 bases in between. The CDR3 length is 14 residues. Germline CDR1 reads MNHEY; CDR2 reads SMNVEV (reference sequence).

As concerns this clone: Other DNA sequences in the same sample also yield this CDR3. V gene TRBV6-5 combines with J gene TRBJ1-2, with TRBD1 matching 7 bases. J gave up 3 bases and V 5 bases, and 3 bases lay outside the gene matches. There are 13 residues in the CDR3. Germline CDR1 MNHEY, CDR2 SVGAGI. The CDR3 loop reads CASSPQGDYGYTF. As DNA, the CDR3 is TGTGCCAGCAGTCCGCAGGGGGACTATGGCTACACCTTC.

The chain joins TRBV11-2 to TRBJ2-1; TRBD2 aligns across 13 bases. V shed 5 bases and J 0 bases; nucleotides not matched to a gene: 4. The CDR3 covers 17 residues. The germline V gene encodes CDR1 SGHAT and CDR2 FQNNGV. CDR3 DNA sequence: TGTGCCAGCAGCCGTTGGACTAGCGGGAGCTCCTACAATGAGCAGTTCTTC. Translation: CASSRWTSGSSYNEQFF.

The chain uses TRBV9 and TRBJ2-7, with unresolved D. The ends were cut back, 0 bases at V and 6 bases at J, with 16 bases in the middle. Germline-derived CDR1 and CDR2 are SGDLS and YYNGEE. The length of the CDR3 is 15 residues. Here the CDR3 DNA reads TGTGCCAGCAGCGTAGAAGGCAGGCCCTTCGGCGAGCAGTACTTC. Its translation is CASSVEGRPFGEQYF.

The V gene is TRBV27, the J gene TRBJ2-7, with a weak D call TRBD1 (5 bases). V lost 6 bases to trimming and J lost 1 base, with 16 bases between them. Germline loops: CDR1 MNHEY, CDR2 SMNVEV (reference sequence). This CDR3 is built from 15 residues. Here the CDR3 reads CASRPRQKASYEQYF. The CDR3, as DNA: TGTGCCAGCAGGCCCCGACAGAAGGCATCCTACGAGCAGTACTTC.

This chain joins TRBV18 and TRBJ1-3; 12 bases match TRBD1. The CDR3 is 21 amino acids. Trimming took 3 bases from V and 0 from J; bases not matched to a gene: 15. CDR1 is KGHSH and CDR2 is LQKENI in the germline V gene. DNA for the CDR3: TGTGCCAGCTCACCGACCCTCCCGGGACAGGGGGCGATAGGCTCTGGAAACACCATATATTTT. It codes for CASSPTLPGQGAIGSGNTIYF.

CDR3 amino acids: CASSPLGLSSYEQYF. In DNA form, the CDR3 reads TGTGCCAGCTCACCTCTGGGACTGAGCTCCTACGAGCAGTACTTC. The chain is built from TRBV18 and TRBJ2-7; D is possibly TRBD2 (6 bases). Germline CDR1 is KGHSH and CDR2 is LQKENI. The CDR3 is made up of 15 amino acids. V lost 3 bases, J lost 0 bases, and 12 bases lay in between.

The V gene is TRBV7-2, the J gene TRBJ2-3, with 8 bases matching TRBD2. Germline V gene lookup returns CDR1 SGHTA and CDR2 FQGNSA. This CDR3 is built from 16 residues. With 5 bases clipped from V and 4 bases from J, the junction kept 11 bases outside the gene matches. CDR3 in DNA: TGTGCCAGCAGCCGGCCCCCAGCGGGGGTGGCAGATACGCAGTATTTT. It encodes CASSRPPAGVADTQYF.

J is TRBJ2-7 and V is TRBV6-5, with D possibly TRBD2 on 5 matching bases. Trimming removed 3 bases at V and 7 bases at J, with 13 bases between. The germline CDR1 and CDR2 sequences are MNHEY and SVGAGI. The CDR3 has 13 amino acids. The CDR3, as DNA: TGTGCCAGCAGTTATTCACGGGGTACTGAGCAGTACTTC. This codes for CASSYSRGTEQYF.

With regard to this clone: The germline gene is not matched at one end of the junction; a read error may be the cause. The CDR3 is CASSLDRTSGNTIYF. Written as DNA, the CDR3 is TGTGCTAGCAGCTTGGACAGGACCTCTGGAAACACCATATATTTT. The V call is TRBV7-7, the J call TRBJ1-3, with 7 bases lining up with TRBD1. Germline V gene data show CDR1 as SSHAT and CDR2 as FNYEAQ (reference sequence). The CDR3 spans 15 residues.

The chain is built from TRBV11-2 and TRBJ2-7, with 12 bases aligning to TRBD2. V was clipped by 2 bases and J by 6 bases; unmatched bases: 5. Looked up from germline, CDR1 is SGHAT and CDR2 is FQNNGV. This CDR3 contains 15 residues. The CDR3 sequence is CASSLLAGGIGEQYF. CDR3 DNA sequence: TGTGCCAGCAGCTTACTAGCGGGGGGGATAGGCGAGCAGTACTTC.

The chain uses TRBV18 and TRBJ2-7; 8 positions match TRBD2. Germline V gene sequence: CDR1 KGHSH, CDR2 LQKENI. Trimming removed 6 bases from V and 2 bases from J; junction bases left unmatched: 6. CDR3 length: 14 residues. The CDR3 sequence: CASSPGGRTYEQYF. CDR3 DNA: TGTGCCAGCTCCCCGGGAGGGAGAACCTACGAGCAGTACTTC.

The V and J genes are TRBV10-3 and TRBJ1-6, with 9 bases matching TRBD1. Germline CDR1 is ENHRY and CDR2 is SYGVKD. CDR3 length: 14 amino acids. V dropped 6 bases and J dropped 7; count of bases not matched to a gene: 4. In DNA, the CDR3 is TGTGCCATCAGGGGACAGGGCCAGAATTCACCCCTCCACTTT. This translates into CAIRGQGQNSPLHF.

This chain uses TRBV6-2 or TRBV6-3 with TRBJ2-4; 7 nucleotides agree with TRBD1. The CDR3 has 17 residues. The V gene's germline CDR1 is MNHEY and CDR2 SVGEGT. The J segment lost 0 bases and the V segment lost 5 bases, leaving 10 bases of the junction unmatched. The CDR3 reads CASSPTDRVRAKNIQYF. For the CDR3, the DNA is TGTGCCAGCAGTCCCACTGACAGGGTGAGAGCCAAAAACATTCAGTACTTC.

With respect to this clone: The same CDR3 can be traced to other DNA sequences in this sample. CDR3 bases: TGCGCCAGCAGCTCCGCCTACGAGCAGTACTTC. Translated, it gives CASSSAYEQYF. The chain carries TRBV5-1 and TRBJ2-7; D ambiguous. CDR3 size: 11 residues. V gave up 3 bases and J gave up 2 bases, with 3 bases separating them. Germline-derived CDR1 and CDR2 are SGHRS and YFSETQ.